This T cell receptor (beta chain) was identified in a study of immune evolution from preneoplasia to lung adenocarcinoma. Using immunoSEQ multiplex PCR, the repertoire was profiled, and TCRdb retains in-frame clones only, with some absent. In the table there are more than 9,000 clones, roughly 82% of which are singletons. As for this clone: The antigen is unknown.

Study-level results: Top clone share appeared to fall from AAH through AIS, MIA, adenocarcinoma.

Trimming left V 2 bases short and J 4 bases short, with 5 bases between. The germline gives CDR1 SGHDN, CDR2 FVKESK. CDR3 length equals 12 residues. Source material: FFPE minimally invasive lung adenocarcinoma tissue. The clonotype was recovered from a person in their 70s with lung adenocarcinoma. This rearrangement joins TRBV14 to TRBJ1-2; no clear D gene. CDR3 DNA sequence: TGTGCCAGCAGCCAATGGGCCTATGGCTACACCTTC. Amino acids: CASSQWAYGYTF.